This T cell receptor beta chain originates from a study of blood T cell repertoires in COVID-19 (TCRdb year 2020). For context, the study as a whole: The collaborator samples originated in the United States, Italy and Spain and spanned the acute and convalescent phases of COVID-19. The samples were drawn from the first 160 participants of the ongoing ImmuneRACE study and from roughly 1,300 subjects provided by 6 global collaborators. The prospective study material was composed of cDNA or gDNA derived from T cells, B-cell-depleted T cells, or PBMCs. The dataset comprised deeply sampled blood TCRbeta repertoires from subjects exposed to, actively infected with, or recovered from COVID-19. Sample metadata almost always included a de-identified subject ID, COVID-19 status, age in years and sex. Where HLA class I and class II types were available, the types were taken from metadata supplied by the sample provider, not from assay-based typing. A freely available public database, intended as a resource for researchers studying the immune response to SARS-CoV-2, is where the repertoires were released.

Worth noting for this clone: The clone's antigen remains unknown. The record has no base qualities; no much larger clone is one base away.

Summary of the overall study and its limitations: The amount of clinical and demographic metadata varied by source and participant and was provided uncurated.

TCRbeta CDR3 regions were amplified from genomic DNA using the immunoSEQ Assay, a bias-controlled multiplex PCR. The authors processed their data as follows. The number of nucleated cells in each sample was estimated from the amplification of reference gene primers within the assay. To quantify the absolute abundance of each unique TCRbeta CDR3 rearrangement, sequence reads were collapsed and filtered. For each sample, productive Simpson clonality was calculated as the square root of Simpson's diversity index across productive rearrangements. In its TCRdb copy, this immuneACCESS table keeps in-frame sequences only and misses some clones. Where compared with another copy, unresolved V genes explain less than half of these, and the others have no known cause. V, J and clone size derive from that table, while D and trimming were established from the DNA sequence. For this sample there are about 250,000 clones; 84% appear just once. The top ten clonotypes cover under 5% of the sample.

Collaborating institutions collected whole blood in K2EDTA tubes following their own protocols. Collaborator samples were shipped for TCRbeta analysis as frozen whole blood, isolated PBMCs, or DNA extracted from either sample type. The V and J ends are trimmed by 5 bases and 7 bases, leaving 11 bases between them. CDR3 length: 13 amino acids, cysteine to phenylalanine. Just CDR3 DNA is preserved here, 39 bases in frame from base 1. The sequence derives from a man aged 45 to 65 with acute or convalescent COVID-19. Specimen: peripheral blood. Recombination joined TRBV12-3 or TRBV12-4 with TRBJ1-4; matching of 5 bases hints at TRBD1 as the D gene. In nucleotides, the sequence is TGTGCCAGCAGTCCGCCGGGGGTTGAAAAACTGTTTTTT. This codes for CASSPPGVEKLFF.